These 17 T cell receptor beta chains were all obtained from the same sample, sequenced in a study of response to subunit inactivated influenza vaccine (dated by TCRdb to 2017 to 2018). Receptor libraries were prepared by RT-PCR. For sequencing, an Illumina HiSeq 2500 was employed. The public reads were reanalyzed by TCRdb: fastp trimming at Q25, MiXCR alignment, in-frame beta chains only. Each entry is one CDR3 protein sequence, shown with its most common DNA and genes. This sample lists 150,000 or so distinct CDR3 sequences; about 10% were detected once. The ten largest account for approximately 39% of the sample. Specimen: CD8+ T cells sorted from PBMCs, collected around 25 months after vaccination. The receptors stem from a man between 50 and 69 years old who received an inactivated influenza vaccine. Donor details come from another sample of the same person, matched by shared clones.

This clonotype was detected a few times. The chain employs TRBV7-3 and TRBJ1-5; TRBD1 matches 8 bases. This CDR3 region has 18 residues. The V and J ends lost 7 bases and 1 base, in that order; junction bases with no gene match: 15. Germline V CDR1 and CDR2: SGHTA, FQGTGA. The CDR3 sequence: CASTPNGGQVISNQPQHF. The CDR3 bases are TGTGCCAGCACCCCCAACGGGGGACAGGTTATAAGCAATCAGCCCCAGCATTTT.

The chain joins TRBV12-3 or TRBV12-4 to TRBJ2-7; the match to TRBD1 covers 7 bases. CDR3 length: 14 amino acids. V gave up 4 bases and J gave up 3 bases; unmatched junction bases: 6. CDR3 sequence (DNA): TGTGCCAGCAGTTATGGGGACAGAAACTACGAGCAGTACTTC. Translation gives CASSYGDRNYEQYF.

The V gene is TRBV29-1, the J gene TRBJ2-1; D gene ambiguous. Trimming removed 6 bases from V and 2 bases from J, with 11 bases in between. Germline V gene lookup returns CDR1 SQVTM and CDR2 ANQGSEA. The CDR3 contains 13 residues. The CDR3 reads CSVFGSTYNEQFF. The CDR3 DNA reads TGCAGCGTCTTTGGCAGCACCTACAATGAGCAGTTCTTC.

About this clonotype itself: At one end the junction does not follow the germline gene, possibly because of a read error. The chain uses TRBV29-1 and TRBJ2-5; D is possibly TRBD1 (6 bases). This CDR3 is built from 15 residues. Germline-derived CDR1 and CDR2 are SQVTM and ANQGSEA. The CDR3 nucleotides read TGCAGCGCTGAAAAATCTAACAGGGTAGAAGAGACCCAGTACTTC. Amino acid sequence: CSAEKSNRVEETQYF.

This clonotype was seen repeatedly, ten times or more. The gene calls are TRBV7-9 and TRBJ2-7; D is possibly TRBD2 (5 bases). The CDR3 covers 12 residues. V shed 4 bases and J shed 7 bases, with 11 bases lying between them. Germline V gives CDR1 SEHNR, CDR2 FQNEAQ (reference sequence). CDR3 sequence reads: CASSSEPGEQYF. In nucleotides, the CDR3 is TGTGCCAGCAGCTCCGAGCCGGGAGAGCAGTACTTC.

This chain uses TRBV7-9 with TRBJ2-2; D possibly corresponds to TRBD1 (6 bases). Trimming stripped 8 bases from V and 4 bases from J, with 14 bases between. CDR1 and CDR2 from the germline V gene are SEHNR and FQNEAQ (reference sequence). The CDR3 runs to 14 residues. The CDR3: CASGVGGSTGELFF. DNA for the CDR3: TGTGCCAGCGGTGTAGGGGGTAGCACCGGGGAGCTGTTTTTT.

The chain joins TRBV18 to TRBJ1-1; weak D call: TRBD1 (5 bases). Trimming pared 6 bases from V and 0 bases from J, leaving 17 bases between. CDR1 is KGHSH, CDR2 LQKENI, per germline. This CDR3 has 16 residues. CDR3 in amino acids: CASSFVDKLMNTEAFF. CDR3 nucleotide sequence: TGTGCCAGCTCTTTCGTGGACAAACTAATGAACACTGAAGCTTTCTTT.

This clonotype was recorded at least ten times. This sequence joins TRBV29-1 and TRBJ2-1; D unresolved. From germline, CDR1 is SQVTM and CDR2 ANQGSEA. This CDR3 has 12 residues. The V gene lost 4 bases and the J gene lost 0 bases, with 4 bases spanning the gap. The CDR3 is CSVVSSYNEQFF. In DNA form, the CDR3 reads TGCAGCGTTGTTAGCTCCTACAATGAGCAGTTCTTC.

This rearrangement joins TRBV7-9 to TRBJ1-1; TRBD1 matches 8 bases. With V trimmed by 3 bases and J by 7 bases, 1 base remained unmatched. CDR3 length equals 12 residues. Germline CDR1 SEHNR, CDR2 FQNEAQ (reference sequence). CDR3 loop: CASSFDRGEAFF. CDR3 DNA sequence: TGTGCCAGCAGCTTCGACAGGGGTGAAGCTTTCTTT.

This clonotype has a handful of counts. This CDR3 is CASSSDRGKNQPQHF. CDR3 DNA: TGTGCCAGCAGCTCCGACAGGGGTAAAAATCAGCCCCAGCATTTT. The chain is built from TRBV7-2 and TRBJ1-5, with 8 bases lining up with TRBD1. Germline values: CDR1 SGHTA, CDR2 FQGNSA. CDR3 size: 15 residues. V trimming: 4 bases; J trimming: 4 bases; junction bases outside the gene matches: 6.

This clonotype was observed a handful of times. The gene calls are TRBV9 and TRBJ2-5, with 7 bases lining up with TRBD2. With V trimmed by 3 bases and J by 4 bases, 3 bases remained unmatched. The CDR3 has 13 amino acids. Germline CDR1 and CDR2: SGDLS and YYNGEE. The DNA for the CDR3 is TGTGCCAGCAGCGCCGGGGGGTCAGAGACCCAGTACTTC. It is translated as CASSAGGSETQYF.

This clonotype appeared many times. The V call is TRBV7-3, the J call TRBJ1-1; 7 bases are shared with TRBD1. V dropped 6 bases and J dropped 4; count of bases not matched to a gene: 11. The CDR3 runs 15 residues. The germline V gene encodes CDR1 SGHTA and CDR2 FQGTGA. CDR3: CASSYQQGSFTEAFF. In DNA form, the CDR3 reads TGTGCCAGCAGTTATCAACAGGGGTCGTTCACTGAAGCTTTCTTT.

The sample holds a few counts of this clonotype. The chain recombines TRBV29-1 with TRBJ2-1; D unresolved. V was pared by 4 bases and J by 5 bases, with 3 bases between. Germline-derived CDR1 and CDR2 are SQVTM and ANQGSEA. The length of the CDR3 is 10 residues. The CDR3 DNA sequence: TGCAGCGTTGGACACAATGAGCAGTTCTTC. The encoded protein is CSVGHNEQFF.

The rearrangement links TRBV18 to TRBJ1-5; D is possibly TRBD1 (5 bases). The CDR3 has 16 residues. With 5 bases removed from V and 0 bases from J, the gap between germline ends came to 14 bases. CDR1 is KGHSH and CDR2 is LQKENI in the germline V gene. Here the CDR3 DNA reads TGTGCCAGCTCATTAGGGGTCTTTGATAGCAATCAGCCCCAGCATTTT. As protein: CASSLGVFDSNQPQHF.

This clonotype was detected a few times. V gene TRBV7-9 combines with J gene TRBJ2-7; D is tentatively TRBD1 or TRBD2 (5 bases each). Germline assignment: CDR1 SEHNR and CDR2 FQNEAQ (reference sequence). Between the trimmed V and J ends, which lost 1 base and 0 bases, there was a span of 13 bases. This CDR3 comprises 16 residues. CDR3 protein: CASSLGGRLSSYEQYF. CDR3 coding DNA: TGTGCCAGCAGCTTAGGGGGACGGCTGAGCTCCTACGAGCAGTACTTC. The full variable domain, rest sourced from reference TRBV7-9 and TRBJ2-7, is DTGVSQNPRHKITKRGQNVTFRCDPISEHNRLYWYRQTLGQGPEFLTYFQNEAQLEKSRLLSDRFSAERPKGSFSTLEIQRTEQGDSAMYLCASSLGGRLSSYEQYFGPGTRLTVT.

The sample holds many counts of this clonotype. The chain has TRBV28 and TRBJ2-1; 8 bases are shared with TRBD1. This CDR3 contains 16 residues. V trimming: 5 bases; J trimming: 8 bases; junction bases outside the gene matches: 14. Germline assignment: CDR1 MDHEN and CDR2 SYDVKM. The CDR3 spells CASSVEDRDKVDEQFF. The CDR3, as DNA: TGTGCCAGCAGTGTCGAGGACAGGGACAAGGTCGATGAGCAGTTCTTC. The complete variable domain, with remaining parts taken from reference TRBV28 and TRBJ2-1, reads DVKVTQSSRYLVKRTGEKVFLECVQDMDHENMFWYRQDPGLGLRLIYFSYDVKMKEKGDIPEGYSVSREKKERFSLILESASTNQTSMYLCASSVEDRDKVDEQFFGPGTRLTVL.

Details on this clonotype: This may arise from a read error, as a much more abundant clone is one base away. The V call is TRBV20-1, the J call TRBJ2-2; 13 nucleotides line up with TRBD2. Germline V CDR1 and CDR2: DFQATT, SNEGSKA (reference sequence). CDR3 length: 16 amino acids. CDR3 nucleotides: TGCAGTGCCTCCTCGGGACTAGCGGGGAACACCGGGGAGCTGATTTTT. Translating it yields CSASSGLAGNTGELIF.